The entry below describes one T cell receptor (beta chain). V dropped 4 bases and J dropped 7; count of bases not matched to a gene: 9. Germline V gene sequence: CDR1 SQVTM, CDR2 ANQGSEA. The CDR3 sequence is 14 residues long. This record comes from a study of blood T cell repertoires in COVID-19. Study as a whole: Samples of COVID-19 (acute and convalescent) were obtained from the United States, Italy and Spain. The cDNA or gDNA used as material had been derived from T cells, B-cell-depleted T cells, or PBMCs.

Clones were sequenced by immunoSEQ multiplex PCR, and TCRdb holds only the in-frame ones, with some missing. This table has around 230,000 clones, around 90% appearing once. Recruitment covered some 25 US areas and drew participants whose ages spanned roughly 18 to 89 years. The sequenced sample was PBMCs or T cells enriched from blood (not recorded which). The receptor comes from a woman in her 30s who had recovered from COVID-19. This chain joins TRBV29-1 and TRBJ2-1, with TRBD2 identical over 8 bases. CDR3: CSVGRTGGVNEQFF. The DNA for the CDR3 is TGCAGCGTTGGGAGGACGGGGGGGGTGAATGAGCAGTTCTTC.